The clone carrying this T cell receptor beta chain was picked up a small number of times. TCRdb's copy holds only in-frame clones and misses some; the assay was immunoSEQ multiplex PCR. The sample records 55,000 to 65,000 clones, approximately 90% being singletons. The study sampled blood at baseline, cycle 4 day 1, and cycle 7 day 1. The CDR3 consists of 15 residues. Germline CDR1 SGHDT, CDR2 YYEEEE. V dropped 4 bases and J dropped 0; count of bases not matched to a gene: 4. This sample is part of a study of OX40 agonist ivuxolimab in advanced cancers. Study-level background: Each dose-escalation patient presented with hepatocellular carcinoma, melanoma, renal cell or head and neck cancer.

This clonotype was sampled from an adult with an advanced solid tumor such as melanoma, head and neck, liver or kidney cancer. The material was CD4+ or CD8+ T cells sorted from blood, obtained in a trial of the OX40 agonist ivuxolimab. The gene calls are TRBV5-6 and TRBJ1-3; TRBD1 agrees at 7 bases. The CDR3 loop is CASSPGQNSGNTIYF. In DNA form, the CDR3 reads TGTGCCAGCAGCCCGGGACAGAACTCTGGAAACACCATATATTTT.